Listed here are 30 T cell receptor beta chains from one sample, sequenced in a study of T cell repertoires in cytomegalovirus infection. One entry per CDR3 protein, called by TCRdb with MiXCR from the reads. The repertoire holds fewer than 350,000 distinct CDR3 sequences, with 15% to 20% as singletons. Sequencing input: PBMCs. All receptors come from a human donor in good health (CMV status not recorded). Some clones in this sample may be carry-over from other donors' samples.

In its sample, this clonotype was seen many times. This chain joins TRBV7-9 and TRBJ2-5, with 8 bases aligning to TRBD2. Per germline, CDR1 SEHNR and CDR2 FQNEAQ (reference sequence). With V trimmed by 5 bases and J by 5 bases, 13 bases remained unmatched. This CDR3 is 16 amino acids long. CDR3 sequence reads: CASSGSGGDFEETQYF. CDR3 nucleotide sequence: TGTGCCAGCAGCGGCAGCGGGGGCGACTTTGAGGAGACCCAGTACTTC.

This clonotype has ten or more counts. The chain has TRBV4-3 and TRBJ1-4; D is ambiguous. The V end was cut by 7 bases, the J end by 0 bases, with 12 bases between. This CDR3 spans 15 amino acids. Per germline, CDR1 LGHNA and CDR2 YSLEER. In nucleotides, the CDR3 is TGCGCCAGCACCGCCGGTAGTTCAACTAATGAAAAACTGTTTTTT. Its protein is CASTAGSSTNEKLFF.

The chain combines TRBV12-3 or TRBV12-4 with TRBJ2-3; the D gene is possibly TRBD1 (6 bases). V was clipped by 3 bases and J by 0 bases, with 10 bases between them. The CDR3 loop spans 15 amino acids. This CDR3 is CASSFTGFSTDTQYF. The CDR3 nucleotides read TGTGCCAGCAGTTTCACAGGGTTTAGCACAGATACGCAGTATTTT.

This clonotype was recorded many times. The chain links TRBV7-8 to TRBJ1-6; D unresolved. Germline CDR1 reads SGHVS; CDR2 reads FQNEAQ. V gave up 5 bases and J gave up 0 bases, with 8 bases separating them. This CDR3 is built from 15 residues. The chain's CDR3 is CASSEGGSYNSPLHF. In nucleotides, the CDR3 is TGTGCCAGCAGCGAGGGAGGCTCCTATAATTCACCCCTCCACTTT.

This clonotype was counted many times. The chain has TRBV7-6 and TRBJ2-2; D gene unclear. The length of the CDR3 is 16 residues. V was pared by 4 bases and J by 0 bases, with 12 bases between. CDR1 is SGHVS and CDR2 is FNYEAQ in the germline V gene. The CDR3 DNA reads as TGTGCCAGCAGCTACTGGGGTACTGCGAACACCGGGGAGCTGTTTTTT. Its protein product is CASSYWGTANTGELFF.

This clonotype was detected many times. The rearrangement links TRBV2 to TRBJ2-4; maybe TRBD1 (6 bases). The CDR3 runs 14 residues. Per germline, CDR1 SNHLY and CDR2 FYNNEI. V dropped 8 bases and J dropped 1 base, with 12 bases sitting between them. The CDR3 is CASRSQGAKNIQYF. DNA for the CDR3: TGTGCCAGCCGAAGCCAGGGGGCCAAAAACATTCAGTACTTC.

The chain has TRBV15 and TRBJ2-7, with 11 bases lining up with TRBD2. The junction had 7 bases not matched to a gene; V was cut back by 6 bases and J by 6 bases. Germline-derived CDR1 and CDR2 are LNHNV and YYDKDF (reference sequence). This CDR3 spans 14 amino acids. This CDR3 reads CATRTSGASREQYF. The DNA of the CDR3 is TGTGCCACCAGGACTAGCGGGGCCAGCCGCGAGCAGTACTTC.

The rearrangement links TRBV4-2 to TRBJ2-7; 9 bases match TRBD2. This CDR3 is 18 amino acids long. CDR1 and CDR2 from the germline V gene are LGHNA and YNFKEQ. The ends lost 0 bases at V and 2 bases at J; junction bases unmatched: 11. The DNA for the CDR3 is TGTGCCAGCAGCCAAGAGGGCCGAGGGGCGGGGGGGCCCTACGAGCAGTACTTC. Protein sequence: CASSQEGRGAGGPYEQYF.

This clonotype was seen many times. This chain joins TRBV7-6 and TRBJ1-6, with D hard to call. The CDR3 is made up of 14 amino acids. V was shortened by 0 bases and J by 10 bases, with 10 bases between the two germline ends. Germline V gene sequence: CDR1 SGHVS, CDR2 FNYEAQ. CDR3 loop: CASSLAALESPLHF. CDR3 bases: TGTGCCAGCAGCTTAGCGGCCCTCGAGTCACCCCTCCACTTT.

This clonotype was seen a few times. This rearrangement joins TRBV6-1 to TRBJ1-1; 10 bases are shared with TRBD1. CDR1 and CDR2 (germline): MNHNS, SASEGT. The CDR3 covers 17 residues. After removal of 2 bases from V and 5 bases from J, the junction contained 11 bases not matched to a gene. The CDR3 coding sequence is TGTGCCAGCAGTGAACTAGTGGGGGGACAGGGGAAAACTGAAGCTTTCTTT. Translation gives CASSELVGGQGKTEAFF.

The CDR3 loop is CASSPVGRSSYNEQFF. CDR3 in DNA: TGTGCCAGCAGCCCGGTGGGAAGGAGCTCCTACAATGAGCAGTTCTTC. V gene TRBV28 combines with J gene TRBJ2-1; no definite D call. Trimming took off 6 bases at V and 0 bases at J, with 15 bases between the two ends. The CDR3 totals 16 residues. Germline-derived CDR1 and CDR2 are MDHEN and SYDVKM.

This clonotype has a count of ten or more. This sequence joins TRBV6-1 and TRBJ2-5; TRBD1 aligns across 11 bases. Germline values: CDR1 MNHNS, CDR2 SASEGT. V shed 4 bases, J shed 2 bases, and the junction held 6 bases outside the gene matches. The CDR3 extends over 16 amino acids. In DNA form, the CDR3 reads TGTGCCAGCAGTGGAGGGACAGGGGGTCTACAAGAGACCCAGTACTTC. It codes for CASSGGTGGLQETQYF.

This clonotype occurred many times. The chain carries TRBV11-1 and TRBJ1-2, with D possibly TRBD1 on 5 matching bases. The germline V and J ends were trimmed by 4 bases and 7 bases, with 13 bases remaining between them. CDR3 size: 13 residues. The V gene's germline CDR1 is SGHAT and CDR2 FQDESV (reference sequence). The CDR3 region is CASSSLGLGGYTF. The CDR3 DNA sequence: TGTGCCAGCAGCTCGCTGGGGCTAGGTGGCTACACCTTC. Filled out from reference TRBV11-1 and TRBJ1-2, the complete variable domain reads EAEVAQSPRYKITEKSQAVAFWCDPISGHATLYWYRQILGQGPELLVQFQDESVVDDSQLPKDRFSAERLKGVDSTLKIQPAELGDSAMYLCASSSLGLGGYTFGSGTRLTVV.

This clonotype was seen only a few times. The chain couples TRBV7-2 to TRBJ1-6; 7 bases are shared with TRBD1. Per the germline V gene, CDR1 is SGHTA and CDR2 is FQGNSA. The CDR3 contains 12 residues. V lost 5 bases and J lost 14; bases outside the gene matches: 6. CDR3 in DNA: TGTGCCAGCAGCAAGGGGGCTCCGTCCCTCCACTTT. Protein sequence: CASSKGAPSLHF. Together with reference TRBV7-2 and TRBJ1-6, the CDR3 gives the full variable domain: GAGVSQSPSNKVTEKGKDVELRCDPISGHTALYWYRQSLGQGLEFLIYFQGNSAPDKSGLPSDRFSAERTGGSVSTLTIQRTQQEDSAVYLCASSKGAPSLHFGNGTRLTVT.

The sample holds a few counts of this clonotype. The chain has TRBV28 and TRBJ1-2; D unresolved. V was pared by 3 bases and J by 7 bases, with 15 bases between. The germline V gene encodes CDR1 MDHEN and CDR2 SYDVKM. This CDR3 is 14 amino acids long. The CDR3 is CASSFLTTGGGYTF. CDR3 nucleotides: TGTGCCAGCAGTTTCTTGACAACGGGTGGTGGCTACACCTTC.

This clonotype was counted at least ten times. Here the CDR3 reads CASSFPTTGGRTEAFF. The CDR3 nucleotides are TGTGCCAGCAGCTTCCCCACAACAGGGGGGCGCACTGAAGCTTTCTTT. The chain employs TRBV11-1 and TRBJ1-1; 8 bases map to TRBD1. With 3 bases clipped from V and 4 bases from J, the junction kept 10 bases outside the gene matches. Germline V gene data show CDR1 as SGHAT and CDR2 as FQDESV (reference sequence). The CDR3 is made up of 16 amino acids.

This clonotype was observed a few times. CDR3 sequence: CASSRGGMNTEAFF. The CDR3 nucleotides read TGTGCCAGCAGCCGTGGGGGGATGAACACTGAAGCTTTCTTT. The chain uses TRBV11-2 and TRBJ1-1; the D gene is possibly TRBD1 (5 bases). This CDR3 spans 14 amino acids. With 5 bases removed from V and 0 bases from J, the gap between germline ends came to 10 bases. CDR1 and CDR2 (germline): SGHAT, FQNNGV.

The chain has TRBV11-2 and TRBJ2-1, with D hard to call. The CDR3 runs 11 residues. V was clipped by 1 base and J by 10 bases, with 5 bases between them. CDR1 SGHAT and CDR2 FQNNGV come from the germline V gene. CDR3 nucleotide sequence: TGTGCCAGCAGCTTAGGTAGCGAGCAGTTCTTC. As protein: CASSLGSEQFF.

This clonotype has only a few counts. The rearrangement links TRBV20-1 to TRBJ2-2, with 9 bases lining up with TRBD1. Looked up from germline, CDR1 is DFQATT and CDR2 is SNEGSKA (reference sequence). The CDR3 spans 15 residues. V trimming: 3 bases; J trimming: 4 bases; junction bases outside the gene matches: 6. CDR3 protein: CSARKGQGATGELFF. In DNA form, the CDR3 reads TGCAGTGCTAGGAAGGGACAGGGCGCCACCGGGGAGCTGTTTTTT.

The sample holds many counts of this clonotype. J is TRBJ1-2 and V is TRBV7-9, with D possibly being TRBD1 (5 bases). V gave up 5 bases and J gave up 6 bases, with 13 bases separating them. The CDR3 totals 13 residues. The V gene's germline CDR1 is SEHNR and CDR2 FQNEAQ (reference sequence). CDR3 in amino acids: CASSPWDGNGYTF. In DNA form, the CDR3 reads TGTGCCAGCAGCCCTTGGGACGGCAATGGCTACACCTTC.

The table lists this clonotype with a few counts. V usage is TRBV7-9 and J usage is TRBJ1-6; D is unclear. The length of the CDR3 is 16 residues. V lost 1 base, J lost 0 bases, and 7 bases lay in between. Germline-derived CDR1 and CDR2 are SEHNR and FQNEAQ (reference sequence). As DNA, the CDR3 is TGTGCCAGCAGCTTAGGGGAAAGCTCCTATAATTCACCCCTCCACTTT. It encodes CASSLGESSYNSPLHF.

This clonotype appeared many times. The chain employs TRBV10-3 and TRBJ2-3; TRBD2 agrees at 9 bases. This CDR3 is built from 14 residues. The V gene end was trimmed by 0 bases and the J gene end by 8 bases; junction bases not matched to a gene: 3. Germline V gene data show CDR1 as ENHRY and CDR2 as SYGVKD. The CDR3 region has the DNA TGTGCCATCAGTGAGTCGACTAGCGGAGTTACGCAGTATTTT. Translating gives CAISESTSGVTQYF.

This clonotype came up a few times. The rearrangement uses TRBV5-5 and TRBJ2-3; D unresolved. Germline CDR1 SGHKS, CDR2 YYEKEE (reference sequence). V shed 0 bases and J shed 3 bases, with 11 bases lying between them. CDR3 length: 15 amino acids. The CDR3 DNA sequence: TGTGCCAGCAGCTTGGTACCGGAGATGACAGATACGCAGTATTTT. Translation gives CASSLVPEMTDTQYF.

The DNA for the CDR3 is TGCGCCAGCAGCTACGATCCGGGACAGGGGGTAGGAAAACTGTTTTTT. It codes for CASSYDPGQGVGKLFF. The gene calls are TRBV5-1 and TRBJ1-4; 11 bases line up with TRBD1. The trim removed 3 bases at V and 10 bases at J, leaving 11 bases unmatched. The CDR3 length is 16 residues. The germline V gene encodes CDR1 SGHRS and CDR2 YFSETQ.

The rearrangement links TRBV6-2 or TRBV6-3 to TRBJ1-2; the D gene is possibly TRBD1 (5 bases). The CDR3 is made up of 13 amino acids. CDR1 and CDR2 (germline): MNHEY, SVGEGT. The V end lost 2 bases, the J end lost 3 bases, and 7 bases lay between the germline ends. CDR3: CASSYLQDYGYTF. CDR3 sequence (DNA): TGTGCCAGCAGTTACCTACAGGACTATGGCTACACCTTC.

Only a few counts were recorded for this clonotype. This chain joins TRBV5-1 and TRBJ1-1; 7 nucleotides align to TRBD1. The V segment lost 4 bases and the J segment 1 base; nucleotides outside the gene matches: 4. Per germline, CDR1 SGHRS and CDR2 YFSETQ. The CDR3 runs to 14 residues. The CDR3 reads CASSGGQENTEAFF. The DNA of the CDR3 is TGCGCCAGCAGCGGAGGACAGGAGAACACTGAAGCTTTCTTT.

This clonotype was detected a few times. This chain links TRBV19 with TRBJ2-5; 15 bases map to TRBD2. The CDR3 runs 16 residues. V dropped 3 bases and J dropped 5; count of bases not matched to a gene: 4. Looked up from germline, CDR1 is LNHDA and CDR2 is SQIVND (reference sequence). The CDR3 protein is CASSIGTSGGIETQYF. The CDR3 DNA reads TGTGCCAGTAGTATTGGGACTAGCGGGGGGATTGAGACCCAGTACTTC.

This clonotype has just a few counts. The chain has TRBV12-3 or TRBV12-4 and TRBJ1-1; tentatively, D is TRBD1 (6 bases). This CDR3 comprises 14 residues. V lost 5 bases, J lost 4 bases, and 14 bases lay in between. The CDR3 region is CASSPRQVGTEAFF. The CDR3, as DNA: TGTGCCAGCAGTCCTAGACAGGTCGGCACTGAAGCTTTCTTT.

This clonotype has a single count. The V gene is TRBV19, the J gene TRBJ1-5; 10 nucleotides line up with TRBD1. The CDR3 is made up of 16 amino acids. Germline CDR1 is LNHDA and CDR2 is SQIVND (reference sequence). V trimming: 4 bases; J trimming: 3 bases; junction bases outside the gene matches: 6. CDR3 DNA sequence: TGTGCCAGTAGTAGTCGACAGGGGGCTTTCAATCAGCCCCAGCATTTT. Protein: CASSSRQGAFNQPQHF.

This clonotype was recorded a few times. The chain joins TRBV7-3 to TRBJ1-6; D possibly corresponds to TRBD1 (6 bases). The CDR3 has 14 amino acids. Germline CDR1 SGHTA, CDR2 FQGTGA. The germline V and J ends were trimmed by 2 bases and 5 bases, with 7 bases remaining between them. The CDR3 DNA reads TGTGCCAGCAGCTTAGGACAGAATAATTCACCCCTCCACTTT. Translated: CASSLGQNNSPLHF.